This T cell receptor (beta chain) originates from a study of blood T cell repertoires in COVID-19. At the level of the study: There were acute and convalescent COVID-19 samples, and they came from the United States, Italy and Spain. PBMCs, B-cell-depleted T cells, or T cells were the source of the cDNA or gDNA that made up the material.

Authors' analysis steps: Nucleated cell counts were estimated from reference gene primer amplification. The method was immunoSEQ multiplex PCR; TCRdb's version includes in-frame clones alone and lacks a portion of them. The V and J calls and clone size come from that table; D and trimming were worked out from the DNA. The sample lists 200,000 to 250,000 clones; roughly 81% were seen once. The source of this sequence is a woman aged 45-59 years with active or convalescent COVID-19. The source material was peripheral blood.

CDR3 sequence reads: CASSIGTSGGRSTDTQYF. Written as DNA, the CDR3 is TGCGCCAGCAGCATTGGGACTAGCGGGGGGCGAAGCACAGATACGCAGTATTTT. The chain couples TRBV5-1 to TRBJ2-3, with 15 positions matching TRBD2. J was trimmed by 0 bases and V by 4 bases; bases with no gene match: 6. CDR1 and CDR2 (germline): SGHRS, YFSETQ. The CDR3 extends over 18 amino acids.